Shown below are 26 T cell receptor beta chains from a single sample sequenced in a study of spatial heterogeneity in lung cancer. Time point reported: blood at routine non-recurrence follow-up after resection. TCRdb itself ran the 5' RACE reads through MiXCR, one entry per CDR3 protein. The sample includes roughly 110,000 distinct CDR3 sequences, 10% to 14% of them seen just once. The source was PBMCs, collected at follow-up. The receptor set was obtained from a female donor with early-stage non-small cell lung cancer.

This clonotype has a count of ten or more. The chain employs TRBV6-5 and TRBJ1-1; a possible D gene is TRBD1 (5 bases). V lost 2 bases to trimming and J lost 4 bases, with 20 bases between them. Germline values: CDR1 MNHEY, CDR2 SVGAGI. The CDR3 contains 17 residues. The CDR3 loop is CASSYNRGSRMGTEAFF. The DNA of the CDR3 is TGTGCCAGCAGTTACAACCGGGGCTCCCGGATGGGCACTGAAGCTTTCTTT.

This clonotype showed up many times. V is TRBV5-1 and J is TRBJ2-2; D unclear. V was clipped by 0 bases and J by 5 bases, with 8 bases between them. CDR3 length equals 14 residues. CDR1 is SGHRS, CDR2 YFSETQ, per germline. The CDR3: CASSLGPSTGELFF. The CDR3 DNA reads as TGCGCCAGCAGCTTGGGACCCAGTACCGGGGAGCTGTTTTTT. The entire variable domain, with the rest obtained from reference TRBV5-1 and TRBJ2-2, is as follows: KAGVTQTPRYLIKTRGQQVTLSCSPISGHRSVSWYQQTPGQGLQFLFEYFSETQRNKGNFPGRFSGRQFSNSRSEMNVSTLELGDSALYLCASSLGPSTGELFFGEGSRLTVL.

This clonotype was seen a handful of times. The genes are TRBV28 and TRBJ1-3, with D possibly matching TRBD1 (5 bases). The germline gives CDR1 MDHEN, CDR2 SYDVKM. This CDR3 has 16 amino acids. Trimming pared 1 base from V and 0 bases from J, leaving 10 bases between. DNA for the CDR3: TGTGCCAGCAGTTTATTTTGGGACCGCTCTGGAAACACCATATATTTT. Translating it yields CASSLFWDRSGNTIYF.

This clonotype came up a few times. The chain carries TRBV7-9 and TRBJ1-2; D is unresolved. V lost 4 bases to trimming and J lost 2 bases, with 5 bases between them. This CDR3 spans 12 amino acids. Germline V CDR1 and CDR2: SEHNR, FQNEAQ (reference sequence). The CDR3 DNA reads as TGTGCCAGCAGCTACGGAAACTATGGCTACACCTTC. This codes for CASSYGNYGYTF.

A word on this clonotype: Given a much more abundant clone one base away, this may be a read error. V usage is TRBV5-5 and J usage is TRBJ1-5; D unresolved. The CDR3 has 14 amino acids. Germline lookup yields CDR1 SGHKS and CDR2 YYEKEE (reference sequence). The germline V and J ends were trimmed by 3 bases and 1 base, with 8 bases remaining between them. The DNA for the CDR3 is TGTGCCAGCAGCTCCTCGGGGAGCAATCAGCCCCAGCATTTT. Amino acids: CASSSSGSNQPQHF.

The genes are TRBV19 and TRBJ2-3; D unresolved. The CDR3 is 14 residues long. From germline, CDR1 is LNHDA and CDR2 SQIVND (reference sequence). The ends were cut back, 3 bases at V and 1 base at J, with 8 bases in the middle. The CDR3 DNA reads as TGTGCCAGTAGTATCTCCAGGCGCACAGATACGCAGTATTTT. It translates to CASSISRRTDTQYF. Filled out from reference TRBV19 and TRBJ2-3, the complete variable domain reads DGGITQSPKYLFRKEGQNVTLSCEQNLNHDAMYWYRQDPGQGLRLIYYSQIVNDFQKGDIAEGYSVSREKKESFPLTVTSAQKNPTAFYLCASSISRRTDTQYFGPGTRLTVL.

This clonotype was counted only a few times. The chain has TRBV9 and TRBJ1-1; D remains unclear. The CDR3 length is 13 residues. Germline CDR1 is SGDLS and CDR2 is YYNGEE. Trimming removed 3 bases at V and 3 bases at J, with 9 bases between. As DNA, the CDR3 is TGTGCCAGCAGCGGGGGTACGTACACTGAAGCTTTCTTT. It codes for CASSGGTYTEAFF. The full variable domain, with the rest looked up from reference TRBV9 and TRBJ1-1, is DSGVTQTPKHLITATGQRVTLRCSPRSGDLSVYWYQQSLDQGLQFLIQYYNGEERAKGNILERFSAQQFPDLHSELNLSSLELGDSALYFCASSGGTYTEAFFGQGTRLTVV.

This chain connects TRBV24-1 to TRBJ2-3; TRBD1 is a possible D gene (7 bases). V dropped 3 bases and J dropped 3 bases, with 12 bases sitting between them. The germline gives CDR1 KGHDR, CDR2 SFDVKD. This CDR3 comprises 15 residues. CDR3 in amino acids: CATSDPQGTTDTQYF. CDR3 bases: TGTGCCACCAGTGATCCACAGGGGACTACAGATACGCAGTATTTT.

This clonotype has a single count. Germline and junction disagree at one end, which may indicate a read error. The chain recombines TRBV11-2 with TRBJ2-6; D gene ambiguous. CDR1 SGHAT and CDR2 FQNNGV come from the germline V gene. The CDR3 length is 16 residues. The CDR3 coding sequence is TGTGCCAGCAGCGAGGAGATAAGTCCTGGTGCCAACGTCCTGACTTTC. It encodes CASSEEISPGANVLTF. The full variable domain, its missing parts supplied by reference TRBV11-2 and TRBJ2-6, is EAGVAQSPRYKIIEKRQSVAFWCNPISGHATLYWYQQILGQGPKLLIQFQNNGVVDDSQLPKDRFSAERLKGVDSTLKIQPAKLEDSAVYLCASSEEISPGANVLTFGAGSRLTVL.

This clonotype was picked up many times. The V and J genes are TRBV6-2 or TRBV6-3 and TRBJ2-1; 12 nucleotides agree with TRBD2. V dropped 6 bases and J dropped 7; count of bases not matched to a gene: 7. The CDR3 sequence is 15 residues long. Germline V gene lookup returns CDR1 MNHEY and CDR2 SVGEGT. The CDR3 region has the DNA TGTGCCAGCAGGAAGCTAGCGGGAGGGGGAAATGAGCAGTTCTTC. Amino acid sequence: CASRKLAGGGNEQFF.

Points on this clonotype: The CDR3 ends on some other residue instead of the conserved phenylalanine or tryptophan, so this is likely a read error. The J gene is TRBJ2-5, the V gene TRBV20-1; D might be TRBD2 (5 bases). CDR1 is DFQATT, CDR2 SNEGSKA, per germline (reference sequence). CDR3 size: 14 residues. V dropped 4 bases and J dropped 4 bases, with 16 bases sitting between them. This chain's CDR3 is CSAMARTWRETQYS. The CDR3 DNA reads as TGCAGTGCTATGGCCCGGACTTGGAGAGAGACCCAGTACTCC.

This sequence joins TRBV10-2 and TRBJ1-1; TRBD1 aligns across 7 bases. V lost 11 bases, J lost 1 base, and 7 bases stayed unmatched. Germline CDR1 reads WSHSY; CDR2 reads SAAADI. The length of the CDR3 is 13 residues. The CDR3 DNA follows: TGCGCCGTACAGGGGCCGAGGAACACTGAAGCTTTCTTT. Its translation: CAVQGPRNTEAFF.

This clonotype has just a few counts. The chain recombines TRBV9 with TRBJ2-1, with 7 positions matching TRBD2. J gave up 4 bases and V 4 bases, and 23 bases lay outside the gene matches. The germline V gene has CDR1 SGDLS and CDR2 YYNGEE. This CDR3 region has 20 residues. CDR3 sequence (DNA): TGTGCCAGCAGCCTGCGCCGGGAGAAAAGCGGGGAAATCCCTTACAATGAGCAGTTCTTC. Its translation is CASSLRREKSGEIPYNEQFF. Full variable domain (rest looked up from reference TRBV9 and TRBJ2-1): DSGVTQTPKHLITATGQRVTLRCSPRSGDLSVYWYQQSLDQGLQFLIQYYNGEERAKGNILERFSAQQFPDLHSELNLSSLELGDSALYFCASSLRREKSGEIPYNEQFFGPGTRLTVL.

DNA of the CDR3: TGTGCCAGCAGTCTAGGTTTTAGCGGGAGTCTATCCTACAATGAGCAGTTCTTC. Translated, it gives CASSLGFSGSLSYNEQFF. This chain uses TRBV7-8 with TRBJ2-1; 9 bases are a match to TRBD2. This CDR3 is 18 amino acids long. V lost 6 bases and J lost 1; bases outside the gene matches: 13. Per the germline V gene, CDR1 is SGHVS and CDR2 is FQNEAQ.

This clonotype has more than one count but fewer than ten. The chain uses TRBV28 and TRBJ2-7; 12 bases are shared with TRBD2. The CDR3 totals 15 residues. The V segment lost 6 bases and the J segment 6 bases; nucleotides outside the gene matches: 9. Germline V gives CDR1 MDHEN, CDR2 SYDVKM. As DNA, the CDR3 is TGTGCCAGCAGCCTAGCGGGAGGGAGCTTGGGCGAGCAGTACTTC. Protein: CASSLAGGSLGEQYF.

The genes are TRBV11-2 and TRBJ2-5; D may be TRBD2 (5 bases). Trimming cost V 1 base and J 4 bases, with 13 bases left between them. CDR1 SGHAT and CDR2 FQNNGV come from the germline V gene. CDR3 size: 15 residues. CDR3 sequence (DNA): TGTGCCAGCAGCTTAGGTTCGGCTAGCCTAGAGACCCAGTACTTC. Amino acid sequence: CASSLGSASLETQYF.

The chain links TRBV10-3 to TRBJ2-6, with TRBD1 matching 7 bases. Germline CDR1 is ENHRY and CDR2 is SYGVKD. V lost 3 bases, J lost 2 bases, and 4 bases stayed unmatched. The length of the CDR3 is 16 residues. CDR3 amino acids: CAISEQGLAGANVLTF. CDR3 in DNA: TGTGCCATCAGTGAACAGGGGCTTGCTGGGGCCAACGTCCTGACTTTC.

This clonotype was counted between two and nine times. DNA of the CDR3: TGTGCCAGCAGCAAGGGGGACAGTAGAGAAGGCTACACCTTC. Translated: CASSKGDSREGYTF. This chain links TRBV4-2 with TRBJ1-2; 7 bases match TRBD1. The CDR3 runs 14 residues. V lost 5 bases to trimming and J lost 8 bases; unmatched junction nucleotides: 11. CDR1 and CDR2 (germline): LGHNA, YNFKEQ.

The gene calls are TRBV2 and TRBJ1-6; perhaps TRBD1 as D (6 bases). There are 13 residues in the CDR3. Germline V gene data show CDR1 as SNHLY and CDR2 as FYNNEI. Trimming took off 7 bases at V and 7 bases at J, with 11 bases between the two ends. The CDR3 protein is CASTGQWNSPLHF. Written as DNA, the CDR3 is TGTGCCAGCACGGGACAATGGAATTCACCCCTCCACTTT.

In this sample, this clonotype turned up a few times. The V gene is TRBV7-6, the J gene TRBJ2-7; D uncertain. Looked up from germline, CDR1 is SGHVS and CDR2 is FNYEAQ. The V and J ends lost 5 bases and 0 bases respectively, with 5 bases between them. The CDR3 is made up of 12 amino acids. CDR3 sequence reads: CASSAVSYEQYF. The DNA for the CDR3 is TGTGCCAGCAGCGCAGTCTCCTACGAGCAGTACTTC. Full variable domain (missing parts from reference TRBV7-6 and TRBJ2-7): GAGVSQSPRYKVTKRGQDVALRCDPISGHVSLYWYRQALGQGPEFLTYFNYEAQQDKSGLPNDRFSAERPEGSISTLTIQRTEQRDSAMYRCASSAVSYEQYFGPGTRLTVT.

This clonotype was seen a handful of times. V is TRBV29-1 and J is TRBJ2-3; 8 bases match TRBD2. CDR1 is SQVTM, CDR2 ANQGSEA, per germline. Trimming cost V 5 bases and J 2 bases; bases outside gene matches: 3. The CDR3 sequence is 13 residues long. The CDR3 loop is CSVPREATDTQYF. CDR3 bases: TGCAGCGTTCCGCGGGAGGCCACAGATACGCAGTATTTT.

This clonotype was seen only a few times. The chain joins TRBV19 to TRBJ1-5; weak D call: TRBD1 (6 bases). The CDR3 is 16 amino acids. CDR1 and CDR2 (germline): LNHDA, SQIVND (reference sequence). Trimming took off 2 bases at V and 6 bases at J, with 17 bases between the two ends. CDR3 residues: CASSIPAGARGQPQHF. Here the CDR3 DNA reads TGTGCCAGTAGTATACCCGCGGGGGCGCGGGGTCAGCCCCAGCATTTT.

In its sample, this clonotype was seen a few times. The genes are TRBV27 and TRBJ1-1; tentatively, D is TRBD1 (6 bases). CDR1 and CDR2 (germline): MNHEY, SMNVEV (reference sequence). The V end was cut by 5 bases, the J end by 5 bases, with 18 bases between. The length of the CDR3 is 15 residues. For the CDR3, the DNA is TGTGCCAGCAGTGGGATACAGGGAGTCGGAACTGAAGCTTTCTTT. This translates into CASSGIQGVGTEAFF.

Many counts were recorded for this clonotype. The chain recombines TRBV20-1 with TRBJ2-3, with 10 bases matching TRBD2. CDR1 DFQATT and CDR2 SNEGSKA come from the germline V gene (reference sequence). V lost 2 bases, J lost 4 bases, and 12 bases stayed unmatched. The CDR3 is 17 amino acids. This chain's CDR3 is CSARPSGRMSMPDTQYF. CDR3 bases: TGCAGTGCTAGACCTAGCGGGAGAATGTCTATGCCAGATACGCAGTATTTT.

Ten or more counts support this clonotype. The CDR3 is CAISETREDQPQHF. CDR3 nucleotides: TGTGCCATCAGCGAAACCAGGGAAGATCAGCCCCAGCATTTT. The gene calls are TRBV10-3 and TRBJ1-5, with a tentative D call TRBD1 (5 bases). The length of the CDR3 is 14 residues. In germline, CDR1 is ENHRY, CDR2 SYGVKD. V dropped 6 bases and J dropped 5 bases, with 14 bases sitting between them.

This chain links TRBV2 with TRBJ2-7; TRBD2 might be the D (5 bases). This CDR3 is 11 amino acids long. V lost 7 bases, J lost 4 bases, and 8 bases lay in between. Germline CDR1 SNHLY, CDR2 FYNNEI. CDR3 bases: TGTGCCAGCACCGAGCGGTACGAGCAGTACTTC. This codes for CASTERYEQYF.